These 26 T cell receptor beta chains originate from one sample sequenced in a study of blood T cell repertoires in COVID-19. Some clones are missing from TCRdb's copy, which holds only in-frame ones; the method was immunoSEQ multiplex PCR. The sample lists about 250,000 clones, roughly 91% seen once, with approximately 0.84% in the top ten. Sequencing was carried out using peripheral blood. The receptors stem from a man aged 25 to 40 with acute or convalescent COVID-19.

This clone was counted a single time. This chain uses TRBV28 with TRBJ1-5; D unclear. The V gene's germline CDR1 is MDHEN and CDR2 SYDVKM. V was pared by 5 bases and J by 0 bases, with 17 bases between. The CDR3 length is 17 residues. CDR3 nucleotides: TGTGCCAGCAGTCTCCGAATCCCGAGGAATAGCAATCAGCCCCAGCATTTT. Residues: CASSLRIPRNSNQPQHF.

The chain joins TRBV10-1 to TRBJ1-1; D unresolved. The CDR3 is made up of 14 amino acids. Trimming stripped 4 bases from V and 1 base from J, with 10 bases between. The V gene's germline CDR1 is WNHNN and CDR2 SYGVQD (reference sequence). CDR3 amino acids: CASSADGANTEAFF. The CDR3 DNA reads TGCGCCAGCAGTGCGGATGGAGCGAACACTGAAGCTTTCTTT.

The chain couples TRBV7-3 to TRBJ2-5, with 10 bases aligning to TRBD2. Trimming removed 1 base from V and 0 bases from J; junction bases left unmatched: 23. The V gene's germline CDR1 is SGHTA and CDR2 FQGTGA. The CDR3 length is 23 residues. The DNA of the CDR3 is TGTGCCAGCAGCTTAAATTTTTTCGGCCGATCTAGACAACTAGCGGGGAACCAAGAGACCCAGTACTTC. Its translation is CASSLNFFGRSRQLAGNQETQYF.

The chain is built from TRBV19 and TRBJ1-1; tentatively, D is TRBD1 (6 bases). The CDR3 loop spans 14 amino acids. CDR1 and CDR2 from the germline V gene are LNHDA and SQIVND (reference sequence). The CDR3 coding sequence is TGTGCTATCACCAGTAATCCAGGGGAAACTGAAGCTTTCTTT. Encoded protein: CAITSNPGETEAFF.

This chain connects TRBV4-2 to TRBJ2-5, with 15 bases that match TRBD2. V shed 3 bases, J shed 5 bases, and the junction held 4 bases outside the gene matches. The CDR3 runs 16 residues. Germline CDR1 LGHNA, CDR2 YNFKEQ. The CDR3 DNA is TGTGCCAGCAGCCAGGGGACTAGCGGGGGGTTGGAGACCCAGTACTTC. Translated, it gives CASSQGTSGGLETQYF.

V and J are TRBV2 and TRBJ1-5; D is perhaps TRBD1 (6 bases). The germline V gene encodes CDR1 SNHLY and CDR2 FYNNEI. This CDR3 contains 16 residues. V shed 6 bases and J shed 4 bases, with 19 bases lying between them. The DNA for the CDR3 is TGTGCCAGCAGCCCATGGGGGCCCACGAGGAATCAGCCCCAGCATTTT. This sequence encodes CASSPWGPTRNQPQHF. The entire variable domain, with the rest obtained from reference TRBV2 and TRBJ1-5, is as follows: EPEVTQTPSHQVTQMGQEVILRCVPISNHLYFYWYRQILGQKVEFLVSFYNNEISEKSEIFDDQFSVERPDGSNFTLKIRSTKLEDSAMYFCASSPWGPTRNQPQHFGDGTRLSIL.

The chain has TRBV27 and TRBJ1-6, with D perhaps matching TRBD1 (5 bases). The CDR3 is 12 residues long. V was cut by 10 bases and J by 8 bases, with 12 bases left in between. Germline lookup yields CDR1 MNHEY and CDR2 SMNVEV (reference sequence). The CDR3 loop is CATATGDSPLHF. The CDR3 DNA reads TGTGCCACCGCCACGGGGGATTCACCCCTCCACTTT.

CDR3 residues: CASSLDRMNTEAFF. CDR3 bases: TGTGCCAGCAGCCTGGACAGAATGAACACTGAAGCTTTCTTT. The gene calls are TRBV5-4 and TRBJ1-1, with D tentatively TRBD1 (6 bases). The CDR3 has 14 residues. Looked up from germline, CDR1 is SGHNT and CDR2 is YYREEE (reference sequence). V lost 4 bases, J lost 0 bases, and 10 bases lay in between.

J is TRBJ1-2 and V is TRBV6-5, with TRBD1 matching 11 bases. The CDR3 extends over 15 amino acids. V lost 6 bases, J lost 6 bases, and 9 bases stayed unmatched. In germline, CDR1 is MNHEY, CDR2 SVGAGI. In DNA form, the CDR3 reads TGTGCCAGCAGCACGGACAGGGGGCTATTTAATGGCTACACCTTC. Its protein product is CASSTDRGLFNGYTF.

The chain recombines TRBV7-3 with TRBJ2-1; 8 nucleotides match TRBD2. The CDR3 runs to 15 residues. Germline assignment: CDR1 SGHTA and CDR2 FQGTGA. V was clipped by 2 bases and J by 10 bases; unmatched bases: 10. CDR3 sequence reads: CASSLLAGYQLEQFF. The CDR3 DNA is TGTGCCAGCAGCTTACTAGCGGGTTATCAGCTGGAGCAGTTCTTC.

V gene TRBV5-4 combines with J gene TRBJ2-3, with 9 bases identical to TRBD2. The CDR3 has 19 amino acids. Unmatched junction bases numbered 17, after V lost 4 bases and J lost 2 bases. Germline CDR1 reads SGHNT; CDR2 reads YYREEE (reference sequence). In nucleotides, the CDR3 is TGTGCCAGCAGCGCTTACCGAGGGGCGGGGGGGCATATCACAGATACGCAGTATTTT. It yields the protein CASSAYRGAGGHITDTQYF.

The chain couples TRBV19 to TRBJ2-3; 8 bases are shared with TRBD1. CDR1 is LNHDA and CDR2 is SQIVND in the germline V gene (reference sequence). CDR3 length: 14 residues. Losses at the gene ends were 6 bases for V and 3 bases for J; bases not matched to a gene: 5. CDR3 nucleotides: TGTGCCAGTAGATTCAGGGGGCAGACAGATACGCAGTATTTT. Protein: CASRFRGQTDTQYF.

The CDR3 DNA follows: TGTGCCAGCAGCTTGGGCCACGTAAGCAGGGAGCAGTACTTC. Its translation: CASSLGHVSREQYF. The gene calls are TRBV5-8 and TRBJ2-7; D call uncertain. Germline-derived CDR1 and CDR2 are SGHTS and YDEGEE. The CDR3 extends over 14 amino acids. Trimming stripped 0 bases from V and 7 bases from J, with 14 bases between. Combining the CDR3 with reference TRBV5-8 and TRBJ2-7 gives the whole variable domain EAGVTQSPTHLIKTRGQQATLRCSPISGHTSVYWYQQALGLGLQFLLWYDEGEERNRGNFPPRFSGRQFPNYSSELNVNALELEDSALYLCASSLGHVSREQYFGPGTRLTVT.

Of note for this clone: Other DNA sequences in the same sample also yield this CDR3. This CDR3 reads CASSGQGGNQPQHF. The CDR3 coding sequence is TGTGCCAGCAGCGGACAGGGAGGCAATCAGCCCCAGCATTTT. V usage is TRBV6-5 and J usage is TRBJ1-5; 8 bases agree with TRBD1. Germline V gives CDR1 MNHEY, CDR2 SVGAGI. The J segment lost 2 bases and the V segment lost 6 bases, leaving 3 bases of the junction unmatched. The CDR3 length is 14 residues.

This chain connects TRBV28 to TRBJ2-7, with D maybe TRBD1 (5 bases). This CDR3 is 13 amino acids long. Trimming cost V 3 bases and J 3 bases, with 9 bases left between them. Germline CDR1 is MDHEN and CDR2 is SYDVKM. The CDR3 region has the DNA TGTGCCAGCAGTTTTGGGGCGAGCTACGAGCAGTACTTC. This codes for CASSFGASYEQYF.

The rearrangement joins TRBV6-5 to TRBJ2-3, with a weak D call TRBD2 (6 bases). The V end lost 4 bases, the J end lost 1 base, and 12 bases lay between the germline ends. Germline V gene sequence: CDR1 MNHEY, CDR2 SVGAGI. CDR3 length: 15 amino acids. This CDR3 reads CASSSFGSGTDTQYF. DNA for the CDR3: TGTGCCAGCAGTTCTTTCGGGAGTGGCACAGATACGCAGTATTTT.

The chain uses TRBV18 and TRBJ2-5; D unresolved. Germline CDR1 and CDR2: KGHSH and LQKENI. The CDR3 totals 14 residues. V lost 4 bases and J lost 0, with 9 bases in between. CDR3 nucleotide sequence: TGTGCCAGCTCACGGTACCGGGACCAAGAGACCCAGTACTTC. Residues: CASSRYRDQETQYF.

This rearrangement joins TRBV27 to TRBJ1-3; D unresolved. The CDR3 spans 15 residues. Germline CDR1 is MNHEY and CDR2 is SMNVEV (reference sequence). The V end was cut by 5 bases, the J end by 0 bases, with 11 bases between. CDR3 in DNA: TGTGCCAGCAGTGGACTACGGGACTCTGGAAACACCATATATTTT. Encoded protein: CASSGLRDSGNTIYF.

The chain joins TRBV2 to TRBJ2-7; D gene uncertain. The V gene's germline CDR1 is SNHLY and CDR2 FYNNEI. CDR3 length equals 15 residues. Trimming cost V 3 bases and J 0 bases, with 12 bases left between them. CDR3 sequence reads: CASSEISIFSYEQYF. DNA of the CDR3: TGTGCCAGCAGTGAGATTAGCATTTTCTCCTACGAGCAGTACTTC.

The CDR3 DNA follows: TGCGCCAGCAGCCTTGGACAGGTTGGCTCCACAGATACGCAGTATTTT. Residues: CASSLGQVGSTDTQYF. The rearrangement uses TRBV5-1 and TRBJ2-3; 7 nucleotides line up with TRBD1. Germline V gives CDR1 SGHRS, CDR2 YFSETQ. CDR3 size: 16 residues. V was clipped by 4 bases and J by 2 bases; unmatched bases: 10. The full variable domain, completed using reference TRBV5-1 and TRBJ2-3, is KAGVTQTPRYLIKTRGQQVTLSCSPISGHRSVSWYQQTPGQGLQFLFEYFSETQRNKGNFPGRFSGRQFSNSRSEMNVSTLELGDSALYLCASSLGQVGSTDTQYFGPGTRLTVL.

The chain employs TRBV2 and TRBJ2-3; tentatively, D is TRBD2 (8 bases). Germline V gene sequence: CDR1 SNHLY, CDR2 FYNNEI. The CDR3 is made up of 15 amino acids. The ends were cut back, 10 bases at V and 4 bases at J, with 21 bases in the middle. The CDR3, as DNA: TGTGCCATGCCAGCTTTTAGCGGGACAGCAGATACGCAGTATTTT. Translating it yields CAMPAFSGTADTQYF.

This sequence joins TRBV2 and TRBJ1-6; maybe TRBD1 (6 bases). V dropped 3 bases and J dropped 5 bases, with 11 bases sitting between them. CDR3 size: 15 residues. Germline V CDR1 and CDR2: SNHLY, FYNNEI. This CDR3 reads CASSDRGFNNSPLHF. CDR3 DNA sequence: TGTGCCAGCAGTGACAGGGGTTTCAATAATTCACCCCTCCACTTT.

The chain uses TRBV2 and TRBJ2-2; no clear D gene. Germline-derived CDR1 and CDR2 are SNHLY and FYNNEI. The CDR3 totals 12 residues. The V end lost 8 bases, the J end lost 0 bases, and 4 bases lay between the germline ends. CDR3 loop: CASYTNTGELFF. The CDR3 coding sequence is TGTGCCAGCTATACGAACACCGGGGAGCTGTTTTTT.

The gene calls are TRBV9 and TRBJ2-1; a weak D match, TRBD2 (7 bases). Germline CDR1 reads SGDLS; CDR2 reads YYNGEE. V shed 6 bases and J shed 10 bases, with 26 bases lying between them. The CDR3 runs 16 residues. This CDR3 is CASTSFEGGPVEEQFF. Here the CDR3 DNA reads TGTGCCAGCACCTCTTTTGAGGGGGGGCCCGTAGAGGAGCAGTTCTTC.

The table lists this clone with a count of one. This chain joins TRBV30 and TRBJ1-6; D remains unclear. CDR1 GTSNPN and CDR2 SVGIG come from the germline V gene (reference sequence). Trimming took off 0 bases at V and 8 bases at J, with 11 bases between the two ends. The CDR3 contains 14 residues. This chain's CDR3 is CAWSVAGSYSPLHF. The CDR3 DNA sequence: TGTGCCTGGAGTGTGGCGGGAAGTTATTCACCCCTCCACTTT.

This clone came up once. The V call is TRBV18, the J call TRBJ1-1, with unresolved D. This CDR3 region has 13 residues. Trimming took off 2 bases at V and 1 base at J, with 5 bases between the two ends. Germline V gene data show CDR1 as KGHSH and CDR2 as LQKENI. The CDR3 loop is CASSPVQNTEAFF. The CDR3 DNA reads TGTGCCAGCTCACCAGTCCAGAACACTGAAGCTTTCTTT. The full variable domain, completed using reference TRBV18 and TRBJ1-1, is NAGVMQNPRHLVRRRGQEARLRCSPMKGHSHVYWYRQLPEEGLKFMVYLQKENIIDESGMPKERFSAEFPKEGPSILRIQQVVRGDSAAYFCASSPVQNTEAFFGQGTRLTVV.